This T cell receptor beta chain appears in the sequencing data of a study of blood T cell repertoires in COVID-19. Repertoires were generated with immunoSEQ multiplex PCR, while TCRdb's copy carries only in-frame clones and drops some. The sample lists 190,000 or so clones; 86% were seen once. V was clipped by 4 bases and J by 5 bases, with 11 bases between them. Germline lookup yields CDR1 LGHDT and CDR2 YNNKEL (reference sequence). The CDR3 contains 13 residues. Points on this clone: Other DNA sequences in the same sample also yield this CDR3.

The chain is built from TRBV3-1 (or the pseudogene TRBV3-2) and TRBJ2-5; D is uncertain. This TCR was sampled from a woman in her 70s with acute or convalescent COVID-19. The sample was peripheral blood. The CDR3 DNA reads TGTGCCAGCAGCCTTCGAGGTGGTGAGACCCAGTACTTC. The encoded protein is CASSLRGGETQYF.